Listed below are T cell receptor beta chains from one sample, sequenced in a study of glioma-infiltrating T cells after dendritic cell vaccination. Assay: immunoSEQ multiplex PCR; the TCRdb copy retains only in-frame clones and omits some. Of some 91,000 clones in the sample, about 81% were seen once. The starting material was blood, obtained after dendritic cell vaccination. The receptors come from a human donor with glioblastoma. CDR3s include the opening cysteine and the closing phenylalanine or tryptophan. A D gene is named only where the DNA matches it firmly. Rows may omit the clone size; those that give it use once, few, many or a size class.

CDR3 protein	CDR3 DNA	V gene	J gene	clone size	D gene
CASSGPLLTEAFF	TGTGCCAGCAGTGGGCCCTTGTTGACTGAAGCTTTCTTT	TRBV6-1	TRBJ1-1	NA	NA
CASGAGGAYNEQFF	TGTGCCAGCGGGGCGGGAGGGGCCTACAATGAGCAGTTCTTC	TRBV2	TRBJ2-1	once	TRBD2
CASRLTRDSIRTDTQYF	TGTGCCAGCAGATTAACCCGGGACTCCATCCGCACAGATACGCAGTATTTT	TRBV27	TRBJ2-3	NA	NA
CASSIGWDRSTDTQYF	TGTGCCAGTAGTATAGGATGGGACAGAAGCACAGATACGCAGTATTTT	TRBV19	TRBJ2-3	NA	TRBD1
CAIMRAAGGTEAFF	TGTGCCATCATGAGGGCCGCCGGAGGGACTGAAGCTTTCTTT	TRBV10-3	TRBJ1-1	NA	NA
CASSMGLVAGEETQYF	TGTGCCAGCAGTATGGGGCTCGTGGCAGGGGAAGAGACCCAGTACTTC	TRBV2	TRBJ2-5	NA	NA
CASSPGVLEHGYTF	TGTGCCAGCAGTCCCGGTGTTTTAGAGCATGGCTACACCTTC	TRBV28	TRBJ1-2	NA	NA
CASSHLTGANTGELFF	TGTGCCAGTAGTCACCTGACAGGGGCCAACACCGGGGAGCTGTTTTTT	TRBV19	TRBJ2-2	NA	TRBD1
CASSPLGQGSSYEQYF	TGTGCCAGCAGCCCTTTAGGACAGGGCAGCTCCTACGAGCAGTACTTC	TRBV11-2	TRBJ2-7	NA	TRBD1
CASSLSSGGHNEQFF	TGCGCCAGCAGCTTGAGTAGCGGGGGCCACAATGAGCAGTTCTTC	TRBV5-1	TRBJ2-1	NA	TRBD2
CASSRNLRDSLGYTF	TGTGCCAGCAGCCGAAACTTGAGGGACAGCTTGGGCTACACCTTC	TRBV6-1	TRBJ1-2	once	TRBD1
CASGLITGVFFSNQPQHF	TGTGCTAGTGGTTTGATTACAGGGGTGTTCTTTAGCAATCAGCCCCAGCATTTT	TRBV12-5	TRBJ1-5	NA	TRBD1
CASRRLVGAENIQYF	TGCGCCAGTCGGAGACTAGTCGGGGCGGAAAACATTCAGTACTTC	TRBV5-1	TRBJ2-4	NA	NA
CASSVRGRNTEAFF	TGTGCCAGCAGTGTGAGAGGTAGGAACACTGAAGCTTTCTTT	TRBV2	TRBJ1-1	few	NA
CASSDDRPGTRYNEQFF	TGTGCCAGCAGTGACGACAGGCCCGGGACTAGGTACAATGAGCAGTTCTTC	TRBV6-4	TRBJ2-1	NA	TRBD2
CASSVAAPGQGYGYTF	TGTGCCAGCAGCGTAGCCGCACCGGGACAGGGTTACGGCTACACCTTC	TRBV9	TRBJ1-2	NA	TRBD1
CAGDDRSSTNEKLFF	TGTGCCGGCGACGACAGGAGTTCAACTAATGAAAAACTGTTTTTT	TRBV30	TRBJ1-4	NA	NA
CASRADLDRGKISPLHF	TGTGCCAGCAGGGCCGACCTGGACAGGGGCAAAATTTCACCCCTCCACTTT	TRBV5-4	TRBJ1-6	few	TRBD1
CSVDSGRGGTEAFF	TGCAGCGTTGATTCGGGTCGGGGGGGCACTGAAGCTTTCTTT	TRBV29-1	TRBJ1-1	NA	NA
CAWGRDSNTEAFF	TGTGCCTGGGGCAGGGATTCGAACACTGAAGCTTTCTTT	TRBV30	TRBJ1-1	NA	NA
CASSRGDTEAFF	TGCGCCAGCAGCCGAGGCGACACTGAAGCTTTCTTT	TRBV10-1	TRBJ1-1	NA	NA
CASKTGGTGELFF	TGCGCCAGTAAGACAGGGGGGACCGGGGAGCTGTTTTTT	TRBV5-1	TRBJ2-2	NA	TRBD1
CASSLALGTSGYNEQFF	TGTGCCAGCAGCTTAGCCCTAGGGACTAGCGGATACAATGAGCAGTTCTTC	TRBV7-2	TRBJ2-1	NA	TRBD2
CASSLGQGYGYTF	TGTGCCAGCAGCTTGGGACAGGGCTATGGCTACACCTTC	TRBV7-9	TRBJ1-2	NA	TRBD1
CASSPNTNTEAFF	TGTGCCAGCTCACCAAACACGAACACTGAAGCTTTCTTT	TRBV18	TRBJ1-1	NA	NA
CASRPTGQTNEKLFF	TGTGCCAGCAGACCCACAGGGCAGACGAATGAAAAACTGTTTTTT	TRBV6-4	TRBJ1-4	few	NA
CASSDGMAGHSNQPQHF	TGTGCCAGCAGTGATGGAATGGCAGGGCATAGCAATCAGCCCCAGCATTTT	TRBV6-1	TRBJ1-5	few	NA
CASSLAARRGNTEAFF	TGTGCCAGCAGCTTAGCGGCCCGGAGAGGGAACACTGAAGCTTTCTTT	TRBV7-8	TRBJ1-1	NA	NA
CASSPGGDTQYF	TGTGCCAGCTCCCCGGGGGGAGATACGCAGTATTTT	TRBV18	TRBJ2-3	few	TRBD2
CASSYYTAGANVLTF	TGTGCCAGCAGTTACTACACAGCCGGGGCCAACGTCCTGACTTTC	TRBV6-6	TRBJ2-6	once	NA
CASSQGLLGRGINYGYTF	TGCGCCAGCAGCCAAGGTCTGTTGGGCAGGGGGATAAACTATGGCTACACCTTC	TRBV4-1	TRBJ1-2	few	TRBD1
CAWSVEAPGELFF	TGTGCCTGGAGTGTAGAGGCCCCCGGGGAGCTGTTTTTT	TRBV30	TRBJ2-2	NA	NA
CASSQDRDRGSTPLHF	TGCGCCAGCAGCCAAGACCGGGACAGGGGGTCTACACCCCTCCACTTT	TRBV4-1	TRBJ1-6	few	TRBD1
CASRRGGFLDNQPQHF	TGTGCCAGTAGGAGGGGGGGATTCCTAGACAATCAGCCCCAGCATTTT	TRBV19	TRBJ1-5	NA	NA
CASSIGGREYRYEQYF	TGTGCCAGTAGTATAGGAGGAAGGGAGTATCGCTACGAGCAGTACTTC	TRBV19	TRBJ2-7	NA	NA
CASSSRTGENTEAFF	TGCGCCAGCAGCTCCCGGACAGGGGAGAACACTGAAGCTTTCTTT	TRBV5-1	TRBJ1-1	NA	TRBD1
CASRSSIEVDEQFF	TGCGCCAGCAGGAGCTCGATAGAGGTGGATGAGCAGTTCTTC	TRBV10-1	TRBJ2-1	NA	NA
CASSSRVLGRNEQFF	TGTGCCAGCAGTTCCCGGGTCCTCGGTCGCAATGAGCAGTTCTTC	TRBV6-5	TRBJ2-1	NA	NA
CASRLGLGSTGELFF	TGTGCCAGCAGGCTGGGACTAGGGTCCACCGGGGAGCTGTTTTTT	TRBV2	TRBJ2-2	once	TRBD2
CASSLVGGVYNEQFF	TGCGCCAGCAGCTTGGTCGGCGGGGTCTACAATGAGCAGTTCTTC	TRBV5-1	TRBJ2-1	NA	NA
CASSADYSNQPQHF	TGTGCCAGCAGCGCGGACTATAGCAATCAGCCCCAGCATTTT	TRBV7-9	TRBJ1-5	once	NA
CASSLEQLGGQPQHF	TGTGCCAGCAGCTTAGAACAGTTGGGTGGTCAGCCCCAGCATTTT	TRBV7-2	TRBJ1-5	once	NA
CASNGQGEDYTF	TGTGCCAGCAATGGCCAGGGTGAGGACTACACCTTC	TRBV2	TRBJ1-2	NA	NA
CASGPPRGLNTEAFF	TGTGCTAGTGGTCCCCCTCGAGGTTTGAACACTGAAGCTTTCTTT	TRBV12-5	TRBJ1-1	NA	NA
CANSLPSGQLNEKLFF	TGCGCCAACAGCTTACCTTCGGGACAGCTAAATGAAAAACTGTTTTTT	TRBV5-1	TRBJ1-4	once	TRBD1
CASSLGTGGVGGYTF	TGCGCCAGCAGCTTGGGGACAGGGGGCGTTGGTGGCTACACCTTC	TRBV5-1	TRBJ1-2	NA	TRBD1
CASSSSPYNEQFF	TGTGCCAGCAGTTCTTCCCCCTACAATGAGCAGTTCTTC	TRBV27	TRBJ2-1	NA	NA
CATSGRGRPQHF	TGTGCCACCTCCGGGCGGGGAAGGCCCCAGCATTTT	TRBV15	TRBJ1-5	NA	NA
CSVELLAYRRDEQFF	TGCAGCGTTGAACTACTAGCCTATCGACGGGATGAGCAGTTCTTC	TRBV29-1	TRBJ2-1	NA	NA
CSATYTDTQYF	TGCAGTGCTACCTACACAGATACGCAGTATTTT	TRBV20-1	TRBJ2-3	NA	NA
CASSGLAEYNEQFF	TGTGCCAGTAGTGGACTAGCGGAGTACAATGAGCAGTTCTTC	TRBV19	TRBJ2-1	NA	TRBD2
CASSRGGASSYNEQFF	TGTGCCAGCTCTCGGGGAGGGGCTAGTTCCTACAATGAGCAGTTCTTC	TRBV18	TRBJ2-1	NA	TRBD2
CASRLDNRLNQPQHF	TGTGCCAGTAGATTGGACAATAGATTAAATCAGCCCCAGCATTTT	TRBV19	TRBJ1-5	NA	NA
CASSARQGNNSPLHF	TGTGCCAGCAGTGCTAGACAGGGCAATAATTCACCCCTCCACTTT	TRBV6-1	TRBJ1-6	few	TRBD1
CASSLDLVAGGKSIDTQYF	TGTGCCAGCAGCTTAGATCTTGTCGCGGGAGGGAAGTCTATAGATACGCAGTATTTT	TRBV7-2	TRBJ2-3	NA	TRBD2
CASSLPGQLYTDTQYF	TGTGCCAGCAGCTTGCCGGGACAGCTATACACAGATACGCAGTATTTT	TRBV5-4	TRBJ2-3	NA	TRBD1
CASRESSGGHNEQFF	TGTGCCAGCAGAGAAAGTAGCGGGGGCCACAATGAGCAGTTCTTC	TRBV7-6	TRBJ2-1	NA	TRBD2
CASRSGLANSPLHF	TGTGCCAGCAGGAGCGGATTAGCTAATTCACCCCTCCACTTT	TRBV2	TRBJ1-6	NA	NA